The 5 T cell receptor beta chains below come from one sample, sequenced in a study of blood T cell repertoires in COVID-19. The data were produced by immunoSEQ multiplex PCR, yet TCRdb's version contains in-frame clones alone and is incomplete. The sample holds about 27,000 clones, 75% to 95% seen once. Sequenced input: peripheral blood. These TCRs come from a human donor with active COVID-19. The donor label of this sample is uncertain.

The gene calls are TRBV18 and TRBJ2-1; 10 positions match TRBD2. The CDR3 runs 16 residues. The germline V gene has CDR1 KGHSH and CDR2 LQKENI. The V gene end was trimmed by 1 base and the J gene end by 2 bases; junction bases not matched to a gene: 2. The CDR3 loop is CASSPLAGGTYNEQFF. For the CDR3, the DNA is TGTGCCAGCTCACCACTAGCGGGAGGAACCTACAATGAGCAGTTCTTC.

The chain combines TRBV28 with TRBJ1-6; D gene unclear. Trimming took 5 bases from V and 4 from J, leaving 12 bases between them. The CDR3 runs 15 residues. Per germline, CDR1 MDHEN and CDR2 SYDVKM. The CDR3, as DNA: TGTGCCAGCAGTATCCTGGCCGGGTATAATTCACCCCTCCACTTT. Translating gives CASSILAGYNSPLHF.

The chain recombines TRBV20-1 with TRBJ2-5; D possibly corresponds to TRBD1 (6 bases). V was clipped by 7 bases and J by 5 bases, with 17 bases between them. Per the germline V gene, CDR1 is DFQATT and CDR2 is SNEGSKA (reference sequence). The CDR3 extends over 13 amino acids. CDR3 loop: CSVSNRVGETQYF. CDR3 nucleotide sequence: TGCAGTGTTAGTAACAGGGTCGGGGAGACCCAGTACTTC.

The chain carries TRBV30 and TRBJ2-7; 8 nucleotides match TRBD2. The CDR3 consists of 15 residues. Per germline, CDR1 GTSNPN and CDR2 SVGIG (reference sequence). V trimming: 0 bases; J trimming: 0 bases; junction bases outside the gene matches: 4. CDR3 in amino acids: CAWSVGAGASYEQYF. CDR3 DNA: TGTGCCTGGAGTGTTGGAGCGGGGGCCTCCTACGAGCAGTACTTC.

The J gene is TRBJ2-7, the V gene TRBV19; 10 bases fit TRBD2. The V gene's germline CDR1 is LNHDA and CDR2 SQIVND (reference sequence). The CDR3 is 15 residues long. Unmatched junction bases numbered 5, after V lost 4 bases and J lost 2 bases. The CDR3 spells CASSTLAGVPYEQYF. CDR3 in DNA: TGTGCCAGTAGTACCCTAGCGGGAGTGCCCTACGAGCAGTACTTC.